The next 31 T cell receptor beta chains were all read from a single sample in a study of T cells in Graves' hyperthyroidism and ophthalmopathy. Authors of the study amplified TCR beta CDR3 regions from RNA transcripts. During a first-round RT-PCR of the TCR CDR3, the HTBI primer set was used. MiXCR, run by TCRdb on the multiplex PCR reads, gives a single entry per CDR3 protein. The sample holds hundreds of thousands of distinct CDR3 sequences, about 20% seen once. Specimen: blood. The receptors were sampled from a man between 25 and 39 years old with Graves' ophthalmopathy.

V gene TRBV18 combines with J gene TRBJ2-1, with no clear D. This CDR3 comprises 15 residues. Germline V gene data show CDR1 as KGHSH and CDR2 as LQKENI. Trimming took 6 bases from V and 0 from J, leaving 12 bases between them. The CDR3 sequence is CASSTGQSSYNEQFF. CDR3 nucleotides: TGTGCCAGCTCCACCGGCCAGAGCTCCTACAATGAGCAGTTCTTC.

This clonotype was observed many times. The rearrangement links TRBV3-1 to TRBJ2-5; D may match TRBD1 or TRBD2 (5 bases each). Trimming pared 0 bases from V and 3 bases from J, leaving 11 bases between. Germline V gene data show CDR1 as LGHDT and CDR2 as YNNKEL (reference sequence). The CDR3 covers 15 residues. CDR3 in amino acids: CASSQDGTGKETQYF. The CDR3 nucleotides are TGTGCCAGCAGCCAAGACGGGACCGGCAAAGAGACCCAGTACTTC.

This clonotype was observed a handful of times. The genes are TRBV9 and TRBJ1-6, with 7 bases that match TRBD1. This CDR3 has 15 amino acids. Germline V lookup: CDR1 SGDLS, CDR2 YYNGEE. The J segment lost 10 bases and the V segment lost 0 bases, leaving 7 bases of the junction unmatched. The DNA for the CDR3 is TGTGCCAGCAGCGTAGCCCAGGAAGGGGGCTCACCCCTCCACTTT. Translating gives CASSVAQEGGSPLHF.

The V and J genes are TRBV4-1 and TRBJ2-7; TRBD1 matches 9 bases. After removal of 1 base from V and 4 bases from J, the junction contained 5 bases not matched to a gene. Germline assignment: CDR1 MGHRA and CDR2 YSYEKL. This CDR3 has 15 residues. CDR3 residues: CASSQAGDRGYEQYF. CDR3 in DNA: TGCGCCAGCAGCCAAGCGGGAGACAGGGGGTACGAGCAGTACTTC.

This clonotype has a count of ten or more. The V gene is TRBV20-1, the J gene TRBJ2-5; the D is unclear. The germline gives CDR1 DFQATT, CDR2 SNEGSKA (reference sequence). This CDR3 spans 15 amino acids. Trimming took 0 bases from V and 4 from J, leaving 15 bases between them. The CDR3 loop is CSAREGKAPLETQYF. The CDR3 DNA is TGCAGTGCTAGAGAAGGGAAGGCCCCATTAGAGACCCAGTACTTC.

This clonotype came up many times. This rearrangement joins TRBV6-1 to TRBJ1-5, with 8 bases that match TRBD1. CDR3 length equals 17 residues. J lost 4 bases, V lost 6 bases, and 14 bases had no gene match. From germline, CDR1 is MNHNS and CDR2 SASEGT. As DNA, the CDR3 is TGTGCCAGCAGACCCGACGGCGGGACAGGCGCAAATCAGCCCCAGCATTTT. Its protein product is CASRPDGGTGANQPQHF.

This clonotype was seen many times. This rearrangement joins TRBV7-2 to TRBJ2-7, with a weak D call TRBD2 (5 bases). Germline V gene lookup returns CDR1 SGHTA and CDR2 FQGNSA. The V gene lost 4 bases and the J gene lost 6 bases, with 7 bases spanning the gap. There are 11 residues in the CDR3. The CDR3 is CASSSDSEQYF. DNA of the CDR3: TGTGCCAGCAGCTCGGACTCCGAGCAGTACTTC. Drawing the rest from reference TRBV7-2 and TRBJ2-7, the complete variable domain is GAGVSQSPSNKVTEKGKDVELRCDPISGHTALYWYRQSLGQGLEFLIYFQGNSAPDKSGLPSDRFSAERTGGSVSTLTIQRTQQEDSAVYLCASSSDSEQYFGPGTRLTVT.

V usage is TRBV27 and J usage is TRBJ1-2; the match to TRBD1 covers 8 bases. Per germline, CDR1 MNHEY and CDR2 SMNVEV (reference sequence). The CDR3 is made up of 14 amino acids. The ends lost 3 bases at V and 7 bases at J; junction bases unmatched: 7. The CDR3 sequence is CASSFLQGAGGYTF. CDR3 coding DNA: TGTGCCAGCAGTTTCCTTCAGGGGGCGGGTGGCTACACCTTC.

This chain connects TRBV4-1 to TRBJ2-5; 8 bases are shared with TRBD2. The CDR3 runs to 18 residues. Germline V gene lookup returns CDR1 MGHRA and CDR2 YSYEKL. V was pared by 0 bases and J by 7 bases, with 16 bases of the junction left unmatched. The CDR3 loop reads CASSQDSVVTGGVRTQYF. The CDR3 DNA reads as TGCGCCAGCAGCCAAGATTCAGTAGTAACGGGAGGGGTCCGGACCCAGTACTTC.

Many counts were recorded for this clonotype. The chain recombines TRBV12-3 or TRBV12-4 with TRBJ1-1; no firm D call. V gave up 3 bases and J gave up 5 bases, with 7 bases separating them. This CDR3 is built from 12 residues. DNA for the CDR3: TGTGCCAGCAGTTTTCGAGGTACTGAAGCTTTCTTT. It codes for CASSFRGTEAFF.

This clonotype appeared many times. This chain links TRBV9 with TRBJ1-1; D uncertain. Germline V gene data show CDR1 as SGDLS and CDR2 as YYNGEE. The CDR3 runs 13 residues. Trimming shortened V by 0 bases and J by 2 bases, and 5 bases separated the two germline ends. CDR3 bases: TGTGCCAGCAGCGTAGAACACAACACTGAAGCTTTCTTT. Protein: CASSVEHNTEAFF.

This clonotype was seen more than once but under ten times. The V gene is TRBV12-3 or TRBV12-4, the J gene TRBJ2-3; 7 bases are a match to TRBD1. Trimming cost V 6 bases and J 6 bases; bases outside gene matches: 6. The CDR3 runs 13 residues. The CDR3: CASSLDRADTQYF. CDR3 in DNA: TGTGCCAGCAGCCTCGACAGGGCTGATACGCAGTATTTT.

V usage is TRBV6-1 and J usage is TRBJ1-5; no reliable D call. Germline-derived CDR1 and CDR2 are MNHNS and SASEGT. The CDR3 loop spans 12 amino acids. The CDR3 loop reads CAASRSNQPQHF. The CDR3 bases are TGTGCAGCGAGTAGGAGCAATCAGCCCCAGCATTTT.

The CDR3 nucleotides are TGTGCCTCCGGACAGGGTAGGACTGAAGCTTTCTTT. Protein: CASGQGRTEAFF. The chain links TRBV30 to TRBJ1-1; 8 positions match TRBD1. The CDR3 runs 12 residues. V trimming: 7 bases; J trimming: 5 bases; junction bases outside the gene matches: 6. Germline V gene lookup returns CDR1 GTSNPN and CDR2 SVGIG (reference sequence).

This clonotype has only a few counts. The chain carries TRBV28 and TRBJ1-3, with D uncertain. V lost 5 bases and J 0 bases, leaving 11 bases between the germline ends. In germline, CDR1 is MDHEN, CDR2 SYDVKM. This CDR3 spans 15 amino acids. The CDR3 sequence: CASSNSEISGNTIYF. DNA of the CDR3: TGTGCCAGCAGTAACAGCGAAATCTCTGGAAACACCATATATTTT.

This clonotype showed up many times. This rearrangement joins TRBV20-1 to TRBJ2-7; 13 bases are shared with TRBD2. V lost 6 bases and J lost 2; bases outside the gene matches: 10. The germline V gene encodes CDR1 DFQATT and CDR2 SNEGSKA (reference sequence). This CDR3 contains 16 residues. CDR3 loop: CSAAFYTSGRAYEQYF. CDR3 nucleotide sequence: TGCAGTGCCGCCTTTTATACTAGCGGGAGGGCCTACGAGCAGTACTTC.

In this sample, this clonotype turned up many times. The rearrangement links TRBV6-6 to TRBJ1-5; the D gene is possibly TRBD1 (5 bases). CDR1 and CDR2 (germline): MNHNY, SVGAGI (reference sequence). Trimming removed 2 bases from V and 7 bases from J, with 12 bases in between. The CDR3 runs 14 residues. The CDR3 DNA follows: TGTGCCAGCAGTTACCTCGGGGGTGAACAGCCCCAGCATTTT. Protein: CASSYLGGEQPQHF.

This clonotype was observed at least ten times. The genes are TRBV5-1 and TRBJ1-2, with TRBD1 as a possible D gene (6 bases). The V gene lost 3 bases and the J gene lost 4 bases, with 13 bases spanning the gap. This CDR3 contains 14 residues. CDR1 and CDR2 from the germline V gene are SGHRS and YFSETQ. The CDR3 sequence is CASSSSGGGYGYTF. In nucleotides, the CDR3 is TGCGCCAGCAGCTCTTCGGGGGGCGGCTATGGCTACACCTTC.

CDR3 bases: TGTGCCAGCAGGACAGGGATTAATGAAAAACTGTTTTTT. Residues: CASRTGINEKLFF. The chain employs TRBV6-1 and TRBJ1-4; TRBD1 matches 7 bases. The CDR3 covers 13 residues. Per the germline V gene, CDR1 is MNHNS and CDR2 is SASEGT. V was clipped by 6 bases and J by 4 bases; unmatched bases: 2.

This clonotype was picked up a small number of times. The V call is TRBV7-2, the J call TRBJ2-1; D is unclear. CDR3 size: 14 residues. Per germline, CDR1 SGHTA and CDR2 FQGNSA. V was shortened by 2 bases and J by 5 bases, with 10 bases between the two germline ends. CDR3 sequence reads: CASSLRRLDNEQFF. CDR3 sequence (DNA): TGTGCCAGCAGCTTAAGGCGTCTGGACAATGAGCAGTTCTTC.

This clonotype turned up a few times. V usage is TRBV18 and J usage is TRBJ2-5; D might be TRBD1 (5 bases). CDR3 length: 13 residues. Germline V gene sequence: CDR1 KGHSH, CDR2 LQKENI. V was trimmed by 3 bases and J by 1 base, leaving 6 bases between them. Here the CDR3 DNA reads TGTGCCAGCTCACCGACAGTCCAAGAGACCCAGTACTTC. Translated: CASSPTVQETQYF.

The chain joins TRBV6-2 or TRBV6-3 to TRBJ1-5; tentatively, D is TRBD1 (5 bases). CDR3 size: 15 residues. V was cut by 10 bases and J by 0 bases, with 16 bases left in between. The germline V gene encodes CDR1 MNHEY and CDR2 SVGEGT. This chain's CDR3 is CATKSGGNSNQPQHF. CDR3 sequence (DNA): TGTGCCACCAAATCGGGGGGTAATAGCAATCAGCCCCAGCATTTT.

The chain recombines TRBV5-1 with TRBJ2-5; a weak D match, TRBD2 (6 bases). V was cut by 3 bases and J by 4 bases, with 13 bases left in between. This CDR3 comprises 14 residues. Germline CDR1 is SGHRS and CDR2 is YFSETQ. CDR3 bases: TGCGCCAGCAGCTCTACGGGAGTGGGAGAGACCCAGTACTTC. Translation gives CASSSTGVGETQYF. Supplemented by reference TRBV5-1 and TRBJ2-5, the full variable domain reads KAGVTQTPRYLIKTRGQQVTLSCSPISGHRSVSWYQQTPGQGLQFLFEYFSETQRNKGNFPGRFSGRQFSNSRSEMNVSTLELGDSALYLCASSSTGVGETQYFGPGTRLLVL.

This clonotype was detected once. V usage is TRBV5-1 and J usage is TRBJ2-3; D ambiguous. This CDR3 has 16 amino acids. Germline-derived CDR1 and CDR2 are SGHRS and YFSETQ. V gave up 3 bases and J gave up 3 bases, with 17 bases separating them. The CDR3 reads CASSWRRTDGTDTQYF. The CDR3 DNA follows: TGCGCCAGCAGCTGGAGAAGAACGGACGGGACAGATACGCAGTATTTT.

The rearrangement joins TRBV6-1 to TRBJ2-2, with TRBD2 matching 14 bases. This CDR3 spans 18 amino acids. Trimming removed 6 bases from V and 7 bases from J; junction bases left unmatched: 13. CDR1 is MNHNS and CDR2 is SASEGT in the germline V gene. CDR3 coding DNA: TGTGCCAGCAGGGCTAAAGGGACTAGCGGGAGTTTAGGCGGGGAGCTGTTTTTT. This translates into CASRAKGTSGSLGGELFF.

Worth noting for this clonotype: The junction departs from the called germline gene at one end, perhaps through a read error. This rearrangement joins TRBV30 to TRBJ2-1; D might be TRBD1 (6 bases). The length of the CDR3 is 15 residues. Germline lookup yields CDR1 GTSNPN and CDR2 SVGIG (reference sequence). Here the CDR3 reads CAWSQDRISYDEQFF. CDR3 sequence (DNA): TGTGCCTGGAGTCAGGACAGAATCTCCTACGATGAGCAGTTCTTC.

Only a few counts were recorded for this clonotype. This rearrangement joins TRBV10-2 to TRBJ2-7; TRBD2 agrees at 8 bases. CDR1 and CDR2 from the germline V gene are WSHSY and SAAADI. J gave up 7 bases and V 8 bases, and 19 bases lay outside the gene matches. This CDR3 comprises 16 residues. The CDR3 nucleotides are TGCGCCAGCCGGGGGGGGAAGCGGGAGCTTCCAGGGGAGCAGTACTTC. This encodes CASRGGKRELPGEQYF.

The gene calls are TRBV7-3 and TRBJ2-2, with TRBD2 matching over 7 bases. CDR3 length: 14 amino acids. V trimming: 5 bases; J trimming: 4 bases; junction bases outside the gene matches: 4. Germline V lookup: CDR1 SGHTA, CDR2 FQGTGA. Written as DNA, the CDR3 is TGTGCCAGCAGCACTACGGGAGGCACCGGGGAGCTGTTTTTT. Its protein is CASSTTGGTGELFF.

This rearrangement joins TRBV28 to TRBJ1-6; 10 positions agree with TRBD1. V trimming: 6 bases; J trimming: 8 bases; junction bases outside the gene matches: 7. The germline V gene has CDR1 MDHEN and CDR2 SYDVKM. This CDR3 contains 15 residues. In nucleotides, the CDR3 is TGTGCCAGCAGCACCGCCGGGACAGGGGATTCACCCCTCCACTTT. It specifies CASSTAGTGDSPLHF.

V gene TRBV6-5 combines with J gene TRBJ2-7; 9 nucleotides agree with TRBD2. The CDR3 loop spans 16 amino acids. Germline V gives CDR1 MNHEY, CDR2 SVGAGI. V dropped 0 bases and J dropped 5; count of bases not matched to a gene: 8. In DNA form, the CDR3 reads TGTGCCAGCAGTTACTCGAATCGCGGGAGGGCCCACGAGCAGTACTTC. Protein product: CASSYSNRGRAHEQYF.

This sequence joins TRBV11-1 and TRBJ2-7; 7 bases fit TRBD1. V shed 3 bases, J shed 5 bases, and the junction held 7 bases outside the gene matches. The CDR3 sequence is 14 residues long. The germline CDR1 and CDR2 sequences are SGHAT and FQDESV (reference sequence). The CDR3 loop is CASSFSTGTNEQYF. CDR3 coding DNA: TGTGCCAGCAGCTTTTCGACAGGGACCAACGAGCAGTACTTC.